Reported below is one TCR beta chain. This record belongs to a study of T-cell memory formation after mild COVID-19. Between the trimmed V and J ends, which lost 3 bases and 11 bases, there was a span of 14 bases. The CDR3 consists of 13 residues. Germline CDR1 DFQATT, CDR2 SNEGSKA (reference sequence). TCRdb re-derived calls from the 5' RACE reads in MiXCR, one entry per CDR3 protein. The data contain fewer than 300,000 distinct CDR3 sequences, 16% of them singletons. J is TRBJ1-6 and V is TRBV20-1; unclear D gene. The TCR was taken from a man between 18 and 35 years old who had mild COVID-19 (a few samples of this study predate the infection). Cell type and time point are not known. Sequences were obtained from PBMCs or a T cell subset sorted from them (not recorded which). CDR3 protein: CSARPVGRTPLHF. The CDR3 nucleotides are TGCAGTGCTAGGCCAGTTGGGAGAACACCCCTCCACTTT.